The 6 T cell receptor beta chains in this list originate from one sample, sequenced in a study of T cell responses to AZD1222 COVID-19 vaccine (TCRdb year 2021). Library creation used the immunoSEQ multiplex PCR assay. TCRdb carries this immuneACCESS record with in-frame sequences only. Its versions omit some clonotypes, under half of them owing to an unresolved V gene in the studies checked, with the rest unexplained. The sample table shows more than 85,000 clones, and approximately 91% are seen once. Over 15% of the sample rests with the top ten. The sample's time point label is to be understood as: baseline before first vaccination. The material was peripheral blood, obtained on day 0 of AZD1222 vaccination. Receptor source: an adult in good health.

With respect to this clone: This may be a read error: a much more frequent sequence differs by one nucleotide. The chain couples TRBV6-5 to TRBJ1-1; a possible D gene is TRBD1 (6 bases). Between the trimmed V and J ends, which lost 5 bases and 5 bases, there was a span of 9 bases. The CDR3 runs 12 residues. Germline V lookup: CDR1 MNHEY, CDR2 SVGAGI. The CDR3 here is CASSPTGTEAFF. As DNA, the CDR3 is TGTGCCAGCAGTCCAACAGGGACTGAAGCTTTCTTT.

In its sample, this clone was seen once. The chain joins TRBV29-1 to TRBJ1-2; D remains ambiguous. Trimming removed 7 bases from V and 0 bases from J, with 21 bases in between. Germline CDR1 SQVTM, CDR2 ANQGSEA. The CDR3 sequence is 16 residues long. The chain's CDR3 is CSAVGRSSLANYGYTF. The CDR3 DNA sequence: TGCAGCGCCGTGGGTCGATCCAGTCTAGCTAACTATGGCTACACCTTC.

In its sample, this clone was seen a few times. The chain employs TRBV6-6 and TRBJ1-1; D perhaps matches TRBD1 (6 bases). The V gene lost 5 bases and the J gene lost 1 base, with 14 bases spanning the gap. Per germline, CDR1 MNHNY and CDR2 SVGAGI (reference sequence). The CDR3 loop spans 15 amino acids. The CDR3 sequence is CASSDGQRRNTEAFF. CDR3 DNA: TGTGCCAGCAGTGATGGACAGAGAAGGAACACTGAAGCTTTCTTT.

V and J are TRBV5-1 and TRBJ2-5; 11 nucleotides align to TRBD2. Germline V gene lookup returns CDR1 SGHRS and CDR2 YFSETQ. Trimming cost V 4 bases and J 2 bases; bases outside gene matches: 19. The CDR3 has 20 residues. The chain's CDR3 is CASSRTPGGIAGGVQETQYF. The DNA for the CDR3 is TGCGCCAGCAGCCGGACACCGGGAGGGATAGCGGGAGGGGTACAAGAGACCCAGTACTTC.

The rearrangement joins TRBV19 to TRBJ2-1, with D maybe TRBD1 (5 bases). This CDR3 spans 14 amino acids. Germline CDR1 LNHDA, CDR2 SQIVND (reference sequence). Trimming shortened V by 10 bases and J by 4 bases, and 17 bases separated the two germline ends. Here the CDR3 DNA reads TGTGCCACCACAGACAGACCTCCTTACAATGAGCAGTTCTTC. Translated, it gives CATTDRPPYNEQFF.

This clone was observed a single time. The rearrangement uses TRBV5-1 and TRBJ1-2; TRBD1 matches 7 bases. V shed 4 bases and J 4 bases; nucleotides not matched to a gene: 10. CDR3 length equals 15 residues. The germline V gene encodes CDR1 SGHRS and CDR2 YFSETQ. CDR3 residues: CASSPTGTFVYGYTF. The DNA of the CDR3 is TGCGCCAGCAGCCCGACAGGGACGTTTGTCTATGGCTACACCTTC.